This T cell receptor beta chain was recorded in a study of CD8 T cells in ankylosing spondylitis. This clonotype has at least ten counts. Antigen: not known. Whole-study results and caveats: Matched synovial fluid from ankylosing spondylitis patients was reported to be enriched for disease-linked clones. A TCR beta motif made of about 8 highly homologous variants seemed typical of ankylosing spondylitis blood.

TCRdb re-called the 5' RACE reads through MiXCR, storing one row per CDR3 protein. The sample includes about 510,000 distinct CDR3 sequences, about 5.7% of them seen just once. The clonotype comes from a male donor with ankylosing spondylitis. The sample taken for sequencing was blood, either unsorted or a sorted T cell fraction (not recorded which).

The CDR3 DNA follows: TGTGCCACCAGTGAACCGGGGGTCCCCTTGGATACGCAGTATTTT. Translation: CATSEPGVPLDTQYF. The V and J genes are TRBV24-1 and TRBJ2-3; possibly TRBD2 for D (6 bases). Germline V lookup: CDR1 KGHDR, CDR2 SFDVKD. The CDR3 has 15 amino acids. V lost 4 bases, J lost 6 bases, and 16 bases lay in between.